The clone carrying this T cell receptor beta chain has a handful of counts. This sample was taken from a study of T cells after yellow fever vaccination. Study-wide context: Libraries from low-cell-number fractions were prepared with the SMART-Seq v4 Ultra Low Input RNA kit.

TCRdb independently ran MiXCR on the 5' RACE reads; one entry per CDR3 protein. This table holds under 55,000 distinct CDR3 sequences, less than 8.5% found once. The TCR originated in a young man who received the YFV17D yellow fever vaccine. The starting material was CD8+ T cells not binding an NS4B(214-222) dextramer, sorted from PBMCs, obtained around 45 days after the first yellow fever vaccination.

The chain's CDR3 is CASSPTIPGGSYEQYF. CDR3 coding DNA: TGTGCCAGCAGCCCGACTATTCCGGGGGGAAGCTACGAGCAGTACTTC. The chain joins TRBV7-6 to TRBJ2-7; the match to TRBD2 covers 7 bases. The CDR3 is 16 residues long. Germline loops: CDR1 SGHVS, CDR2 FNYEAQ. V shed 5 bases and J 3 bases; nucleotides not matched to a gene: 13.